The 5 T cell receptor beta chains in this list originate from one sample, sequenced in a study of naive and memory T cell subsets. An equimolar mix of two oligonucleotides served as the beta constant-region primer for TRBC1 and TRBC2. Nested alpha and beta constant-region primers with the SP2 primer drove four PCR rounds on ligated cDNA. TCRdb analysed the UMI-ligation and nested PCR reads with MiXCR anew, one entry per CDR3 protein. This sample has 130,000 or so distinct CDR3 sequences, with roughly 36% found just once. Sequenced sample: central memory CD4+ T cells from blood. The receptors originated from a human donor in good health.

Only a few counts were recorded for this clonotype. The chain has TRBV6-1 and TRBJ2-5; 12 bases are shared with TRBD2. Germline V lookup: CDR1 MNHNS, CDR2 SASEGT. CDR3 length equals 15 residues. Losses at the gene ends were 5 bases for V and 3 bases for J; bases not matched to a gene: 4. For the CDR3, the DNA is TGTGCCAGCAGTCAAAGACTAGCGGGAGAAGAGACCCAGTACTTC. Amino acid sequence: CASSQRLAGEETQYF.

The V gene is TRBV6-2 or TRBV6-3, the J gene TRBJ2-1, with D maybe TRBD1 (5 bases). Germline loops: CDR1 MNHEY, CDR2 SVGEGT. V was trimmed by 7 bases and J by 8 bases, leaving 15 bases between them. The CDR3 loop spans 13 amino acids. The DNA of the CDR3 is TGTGCCAGCACCGGCCAGGGTACCCATGAGCAGTTCTTC. As protein: CASTGQGTHEQFF.

This clonotype was detected a few times. The rearrangement joins TRBV12-3 or TRBV12-4 to TRBJ2-1, with a weak D call TRBD1 (5 bases). This CDR3 region has 15 residues. With 3 bases removed from V and 6 bases from J, the gap between germline ends came to 15 bases. CDR3 bases: TGTGCCAGCAGTTTCAGGCAGGGTCGAATCAATGAGCAGTTCTTC. This encodes CASSFRQGRINEQFF.

There are a few counts of this clonotype. V is TRBV5-6 and J is TRBJ2-1; TRBD2 aligns across 10 bases. The CDR3 contains 15 residues. With V trimmed by 2 bases and J by 8 bases, 7 bases remained unmatched. Germline assignment: CDR1 SGHDT and CDR2 YYEEEE. CDR3 in DNA: TGTGCCAGCAGCTTATTACTAGCGGGAATCCATGAGCAGTTCTTC. Its protein is CASSLLLAGIHEQFF. The whole variable domain, filled in from reference TRBV5-6 and TRBJ2-1, reads DAGVTQSPTHLIKTRGQQVTLRCSPKSGHDTVSWYQQALGQGPQFIFQYYEEEERQRGNFPDRFSGHQFPNYSSELNVNALLLGDSALYLCASSLLLAGIHEQFFGPGTRLTVL.

The rearrangement joins TRBV18 to TRBJ1-1; unclear D gene. The CDR3 is 14 residues long. Germline CDR1 and CDR2: KGHSH and LQKENI. V lost 0 bases to trimming and J lost 5 bases, with 10 bases between them. The CDR3 bases are TGTGCCAGCTCACCACCGTATGCGGGGACTGAAGCTTTCTTT. This encodes CASSPPYAGTEAFF.